This is a list of T cell receptor beta chains from one sample in a study of cytomegalovirus exposure and HLA in healthy donors. Using immunoSEQ multiplex PCR, the repertoire was profiled, and TCRdb retains in-frame clones only, with some absent. The table has approximately 260,000 clones, around 90% seen once; the top ten hold roughly 1.5%. The source material was PBMCs. These receptors came from a girl aged 2 to 10 in good health and CMV-seronegative. Both conserved end residues are part of each CDR3. D genes are given only for firm matches. A clone size is listed for some rows: how often the clone was seen (once, few, many), or a class if it is expanded.

abundance: .
d_gene: .
v_gene: TRBV5-5
j_gene: TRBJ1-1
CDR3nt: TGTGCCAGCAGCCCGGACAGTTCCACTGAAGCTTTCTTT
CDR3aa: CASSPDSSTEAFF

abundance: .
d_gene: TRBD1
v_gene: TRBV5-4
j_gene: TRBJ2-7
CDR3nt: TGTGCCAGCAGGGACAGGGCAGAAAACGAGCAGTACTTC
CDR3aa: CASRDRAENEQYF

abundance: .
d_gene: .
v_gene: TRBV19
j_gene: TRBJ1-1
CDR3nt: TGTGCCAGTAGTCGCCAGGGGCAGGGTGAAGCTTTCTTT
CDR3aa: CASSRQGQGEAFF

abundance: once
d_gene: .
v_gene: TRBV19
j_gene: TRBJ1-2
CDR3nt: TGTGCCGTTTCCTTTCAGTTGGGCTACACCTTC
CDR3aa: CAVSFQLGYTF

abundance: once
d_gene: .
v_gene: TRBV10-2
j_gene: TRBJ1-2
CDR3nt: TGCGCCAGCACCAAGGCAGGGGATGGCTACACCTTC
CDR3aa: CASTKAGDGYTF

abundance: .
d_gene: TRBD2
v_gene: TRBV10-2
j_gene: TRBJ2-7
CDR3nt: TGCGCCAGCAGTGAGCGAGCGGGGGTGTACGAGCAGTACTTC
CDR3aa: CASSERAGVYEQYF

abundance: .
d_gene: TRBD2
v_gene: TRBV2
j_gene: TRBJ2-3
CDR3nt: TGTGCCACCAGGGGTGGGACTAGCGGGAGAAGGGGAGATACGCAGTATTTT
CDR3aa: CATRGGTSGRRGDTQYF

abundance: few
d_gene: .
v_gene: TRBV27
j_gene: TRBJ1-1
CDR3nt: TGTGCCAGCAGTTTATCTTCCCCCATAGGGACTAGAAGCACTGAAGCTTTCTTT
CDR3aa: CASSLSSPIGTRSTEAFF

abundance: .
d_gene: .
v_gene: TRBV7-9
j_gene: TRBJ2-7
CDR3nt: TGTGCCAGCAGCTCACTTTCCAGCAGGGCGTACGAGCAGTACTTC
CDR3aa: CASSSLSSRAYEQYF

abundance: .
d_gene: TRBD2
v_gene: TRBV27
j_gene: TRBJ2-3
CDR3nt: TGTGCCAGCAACGGATATAGCGGGGGGCCGTGGGATACGCAGTATTTT
CDR3aa: CASNGYSGGPWDTQYF

abundance: once
d_gene: .
v_gene: TRBV27
j_gene: TRBJ1-5
CDR3nt: TGTGCCAGCAGTTTACAGGGTGGATCAGGTCAGCCCCAGCATTTT
CDR3aa: CASSLQGGSGQPQHF

abundance: few
d_gene: .
v_gene: TRBV6-5
j_gene: TRBJ1-1
CDR3nt: TGTGCCAGCAGTTACAGGGCCGGAGGCACTGAAGCTTTCTTT
CDR3aa: CASSYRAGGTEAFF

abundance: .
d_gene: TRBD2
v_gene: TRBV13
j_gene: TRBJ2-3
CDR3nt: TGTGCCAGCAGCTCCGCGGGACTAGCGGGGGGTAACACAGATACGCAGTATTTT
CDR3aa: CASSSAGLAGGNTDTQYF

abundance: .
d_gene: TRBD1
v_gene: TRBV12-5
j_gene: TRBJ1-1
CDR3nt: TGTGCTAGTGGTTTGGTGGCAGGGGGTAGAGATGGCATGAACACTGAAGCTTTCTTT
CDR3aa: CASGLVAGGRDGMNTEAFF

abundance: .
d_gene: .
v_gene: TRBV19
j_gene: TRBJ2-7
CDR3nt: TGTGCCAGTCGTGACCTTGAAGGGACTGGATACTTC
CDR3aa: CASRDLEGTGYF

abundance: .
d_gene: TRBD2
v_gene: TRBV5-4
j_gene: TRBJ2-5
CDR3nt: TGTGCCAGCAGCTTGGCGGGACTAGCCTTGGAGACCCAGTACTTC
CDR3aa: CASSLAGLALETQYF

abundance: .
d_gene: TRBD1
v_gene: TRBV7-9
j_gene: TRBJ1-2
CDR3nt: TGTTCCAGCACCCACAGGACAGGGTTTTCGGAAGGCTACACCTTC
CDR3aa: CSSTHRTGFSEGYTF

abundance: .
d_gene: .
v_gene: TRBV6-1
j_gene: TRBJ1-5
CDR3nt: TGTGCCAGCAGTGGACTGCTTGGACAAGGCCTATATAGCAATCAGCCCCAGCATTTT
CDR3aa: CASSGLLGQGLYSNQPQHF

abundance: .
d_gene: TRBD2
v_gene: TRBV6-1
j_gene: TRBJ2-5
CDR3nt: TGTGCCAGCAGTGACGCACTAGCGGGGGGGCGGGAGACCCAGTACTTC
CDR3aa: CASSDALAGGRETQYF

abundance: .
d_gene: .
v_gene: TRBV5-1
j_gene: TRBJ1-2
CDR3nt: TGCGCCAGCAGCTCGGGGGGGTATGGCTACACCTTC
CDR3aa: CASSSGGYGYTF

abundance: .
d_gene: TRBD2
v_gene: TRBV6-5
j_gene: TRBJ2-1
CDR3nt: TGTGCCAGCAGGATAGCGGGAGGGGGATACAATGAGCAGTTCTTC
CDR3aa: CASRIAGGGYNEQFF

abundance: .
d_gene: TRBD2
v_gene: TRBV2
j_gene: TRBJ2-7
CDR3nt: TGTGCCAGCGAGGGGACTAGCGGGAGGCCCTTC
CDR3aa: CASEGTSGRPF

abundance: .
d_gene: TRBD1
v_gene: TRBV5-4
j_gene: TRBJ1-2
CDR3nt: TGTGCCAGCAGCTTGGTAGACAGGGGGGTCGGTGGCTACACCTTC
CDR3aa: CASSLVDRGVGGYTF

abundance: .
d_gene: .
v_gene: TRBV4-1
j_gene: TRBJ2-5
CDR3nt: TGCGCCAGCAGCCAACCACAGGGCCTGCGTGAGACCCAGTACTTC
CDR3aa: CASSQPQGLRETQYF

abundance: .
d_gene: TRBD1
v_gene: TRBV7-9
j_gene: TRBJ2-7
CDR3nt: TGTGCCAGCACCGTAAAGCGGACAGGAACTTACGAGCAGTACTTC
CDR3aa: CASTVKRTGTYEQYF

abundance: .
d_gene: .
v_gene: TRBV18
j_gene: TRBJ1-1
CDR3nt: TGTGCCAGCTCACCACTTTCTGGACAGAACACTGAAGCTTTCTTT
CDR3aa: CASSPLSGQNTEAFF

abundance: few
d_gene: .
v_gene: TRBV25-1
j_gene: TRBJ1-5
CDR3nt: TGTGCCAGCAGTGGACAGGGCAATCAGCCCCAGCATTTT
CDR3aa: CASSGQGNQPQHF

abundance: .
d_gene: TRBD1
v_gene: TRBV7-2
j_gene: TRBJ1-2
CDR3nt: TGTGCCAGCAGCTTAGCTTGGAAATTAGGGGGCTCTGGCTACACCTTC
CDR3aa: CASSLAWKLGGSGYTF

abundance: .
d_gene: .
v_gene: TRBV6-5
j_gene: TRBJ2-5
CDR3nt: TGTGCCAGCAATCTACAAGAGACCCAGTACTTC
CDR3aa: CASNLQETQYF

abundance: .
d_gene: TRBD1
v_gene: TRBV11-2
j_gene: TRBJ1-2
CDR3nt: TGTGCCAGCAGCACGACAGGGGGAGACTACTATGGCTACACCTTC
CDR3aa: CASSTTGGDYYGYTF

abundance: .
d_gene: .
v_gene: TRBV27
j_gene: TRBJ2-4
CDR3nt: TGTGCCAGCAGTTTAATGGTATGGGCCAGGGCGGACATTCAGTACTTC
CDR3aa: CASSLMVWARADIQYF

abundance: .
d_gene: .
v_gene: TRBV5-4
j_gene: TRBJ1-4
CDR3nt: TGTGCCAGCAGCTTGGGGGGGCCTAATGAAAAACTGTTTTTT
CDR3aa: CASSLGGPNEKLFF

abundance: .
d_gene: TRBD2
v_gene: TRBV7-9
j_gene: TRBJ2-1
CDR3nt: TGTGCCAGCAGCCCGAGGGGACTAGCGGGGGGGCGGAACAATGAGCAGTTCTTC
CDR3aa: CASSPRGLAGGRNNEQFF

abundance: .
d_gene: .
v_gene: TRBV30
j_gene: TRBJ1-2
CDR3nt: TGTGCCTGGAGTGATTATGGGCCTAACTATGGCTACACCTTC
CDR3aa: CAWSDYGPNYGYTF

abundance: .
d_gene: .
v_gene: TRBV7-2
j_gene: TRBJ1-5
CDR3nt: TGTGCCAGCAGTACCGGGACAAGAGAAGGTCAGCCCCAGCATTTT
CDR3aa: CASSTGTREGQPQHF

abundance: .
d_gene: TRBD2
v_gene: TRBV19
j_gene: TRBJ2-1
CDR3nt: TGTGCCAGTAGTATAGGACTAGCGGGAGAGGAGTTCTTC
CDR3aa: CASSIGLAGEEFF

abundance: .
d_gene: TRBD1
v_gene: TRBV10-3
j_gene: TRBJ1-1
CDR3nt: TGTGCCATCAGCAACAGGGGAGGCACTGAAGCTTTCTTT
CDR3aa: CAISNRGGTEAFF

abundance: .
d_gene: TRBD2
v_gene: TRBV5-4
j_gene: TRBJ2-5
CDR3nt: TGTGCCAGCAGCGCCGACGGGACTAGCGGGATAGAGACCCAGTACTTC
CDR3aa: CASSADGTSGIETQYF

abundance: .
d_gene: TRBD1
v_gene: TRBV18
j_gene: TRBJ2-1
CDR3nt: TGTGCCAGCTCACCAGACAGGGTAGGGCAGTTCTTC
CDR3aa: CASSPDRVGQFF

abundance: .
d_gene: .
v_gene: TRBV7-9
j_gene: TRBJ1-4
CDR3nt: TGTGCCAGCACCCCTAGCGAGGCTAATGAAAAACTGTTTTTT
CDR3aa: CASTPSEANEKLFF

abundance: .
d_gene: TRBD1
v_gene: TRBV6-5
j_gene: TRBJ2-1
CDR3nt: TGTGCCAGCAGCACCAGACAGGGTAATGAGCAGTTCTTC
CDR3aa: CASSTRQGNEQFF

abundance: once
d_gene: .
v_gene: TRBV28
j_gene: TRBJ2-3
CDR3nt: TGTGCCAGCACGGGGTCCCAGGCTAGCACAGATACGCAGTATTTT
CDR3aa: CASTGSQASTDTQYF

abundance: .
d_gene: TRBD1
v_gene: TRBV5-4
j_gene: TRBJ2-7
CDR3nt: TGTGCCAGCAGCTTTTCAGGGGGCGAGCAGTACTTC
CDR3aa: CASSFSGGEQYF

abundance: once
d_gene: TRBD1
v_gene: TRBV28
j_gene: TRBJ2-7
CDR3nt: TGTGCCAGCAGCGGACAGGGTCCCGAGCAGTACTTC
CDR3aa: CASSGQGPEQYF

abundance: .
d_gene: .
v_gene: TRBV4-2
j_gene: TRBJ1-1
CDR3nt: TGTGCCAGCTCGACTCGGGGGGGTATGAACACTGAAGCTTTCTTT
CDR3aa: CASSTRGGMNTEAFF

abundance: .
d_gene: TRBD2
v_gene: TRBV19
j_gene: TRBJ2-7
CDR3nt: TGTGCCAGTAGTCCCACCATAGCGGGAGCTCGGGAGCAGTACTTC
CDR3aa: CASSPTIAGAREQYF